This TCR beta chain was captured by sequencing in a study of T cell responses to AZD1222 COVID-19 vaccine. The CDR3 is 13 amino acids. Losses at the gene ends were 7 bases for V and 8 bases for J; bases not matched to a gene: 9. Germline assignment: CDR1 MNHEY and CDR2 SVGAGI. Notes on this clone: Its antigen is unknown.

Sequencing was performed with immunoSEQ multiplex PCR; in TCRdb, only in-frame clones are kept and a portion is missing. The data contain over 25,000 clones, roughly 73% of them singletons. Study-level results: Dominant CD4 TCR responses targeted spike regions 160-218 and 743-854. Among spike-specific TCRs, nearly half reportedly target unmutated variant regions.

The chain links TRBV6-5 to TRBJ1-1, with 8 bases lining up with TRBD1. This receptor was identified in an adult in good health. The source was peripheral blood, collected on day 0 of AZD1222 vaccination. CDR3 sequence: CASTPGGREEAFF. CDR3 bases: TGTGCCAGCACTCCAGGGGGCAGGGAGGAAGCTTTCTTT.